This TCR beta chain was captured by sequencing in a study of shared clonotypes between healthy human individuals. Germline values: CDR1 SGHTS, CDR2 YDEGEE. V was pared by 2 bases and J by 2 bases, with 6 bases of the junction left unmatched. CDR3 size: 15 residues. CD8 cells classed as naive were CD45RO-negative and positively selected for CCR7, excluding terminally differentiated effector memory CD45RA+ cells. Healthy HIV-negative adults without recent acute infections or vaccinations served as donors. This table comes from immunoSEQ multiplex PCR, and its TCRdb copy is limited to in-frame clones, with some not included. The data show about 580,000 clones, 95% to 98% seen once.

This chain connects TRBV5-8 to TRBJ2-7, with 8 positions matching TRBD2. This TCR was recovered from a man aged 25-45 years in good health. The source material was naive CD8+ T cells sorted from blood. The CDR3 spells CASSFFGTRPYEQYF. The CDR3 bases are TGTGCCAGCAGCTTTTTCGGGACTAGGCCCTACGAGCAGTACTTC. The whole variable domain, remainder taken from reference TRBV5-8 and TRBJ2-7, is EAGVTQSPTHLIKTRGQQATLRCSPISGHTSVYWYQQALGLGLQFLLWYDEGEERNRGNFPPRFSGRQFPNYSSELNVNALELEDSALYLCASSFFGTRPYEQYFGPGTRLTVT.